This T cell receptor (beta chain) is from a study of Ad26.COV2.S vaccination and SARS-CoV-2 variants. The J segment lost 4 bases and the V segment lost 6 bases, leaving 9 bases of the junction unmatched. CDR1 and CDR2 from the germline V gene are MDHEN and SYDVKM. This CDR3 contains 16 residues. Findings and limits, study-wide: Overall T cell responses may have been underestimated by the analyses of TCR breadth and depth.

Clones were read by immunoSEQ multiplex PCR, and TCRdb kept only the in-frame ones, dropping some. The sample shows some 460,000 clones, roughly nine tenths of them seen only once. In regard to this clone: Its antigen is as yet unknown.

Stated treatment: over 15 received Ad26.COV2.S at low or high dose, single or two shots; several received placebo; per-sample allocation not given. The investigators took samples on day 63 after the first vaccine or placebo injection. The chain links TRBV28 to TRBJ2-1; 10 nucleotides agree with TRBD2. The sample consisted of peripheral blood, taken in a trial of Ad26.COV2.S vaccine versus placebo. This receptor was identified in a person aged 18 to 59 who received the Ad26.COV2.S COVID-19 vaccine or a placebo. Written as DNA, the CDR3 is TGTGCCAGCAGCCTAGGGACTAGCGAACTATACAATGAGCAGTTCTTC. Its protein product is CASSLGTSELYNEQFF.